This T cell receptor beta chain was sequenced during a study of cytomegalovirus exposure and HLA in healthy donors. General study results and limits: V- and J-gene trimming in TCR beta was tied to a missense DCLRE1C variant by an analysis performed later. Apparent HLA restriction characterized most CMV-associated TCR beta chains in a later analysis. Some V segments, TRBV6-2 and TRBV6-3 among them, were indistinguishable and were therefore excluded. Donor immune exposure was known only as CMV serostatus.

V trimming: 5 bases; J trimming: 1 base; junction bases outside the gene matches: 4. The CDR3 consists of 14 residues. Germline values: CDR1 SGHTA, CDR2 FQGNSA. This clone occurred once. The antigen remains undetermined. The PCR had 60 Vbeta and 13 Jbeta primers. Repertoires were generated with immunoSEQ multiplex PCR, while TCRdb's copy carries only in-frame clones and drops some. The sample carries roughly 120,000 clones, about 80% recorded once. The chain carries TRBV7-2 and TRBJ1-2, with 7 bases lining up with TRBD1. The sequencing input was PBMCs. This clonotype was sampled from a man aged 45 to 65 in good health and CMV-seropositive. The CDR3 DNA follows: TGTGCCAGCAGCCCCTGGGACAGTAACTATGGCTACACCTTC. It specifies CASSPWDSNYGYTF.